The 24 T cell receptor beta chains reported below all come from one sample, sequenced in a study of blood T cell repertoires in COVID-19. Some clones are missing from TCRdb's copy, which holds only in-frame ones; the method was immunoSEQ multiplex PCR. Here the sample spans over 300,000 clones, approximately 90% being singletons. Sequencing was done on a sample of PBMCs or T cells enriched from blood (not recorded which). The source is a young woman who had recovered from COVID-19.

This chain connects TRBV10-3 to TRBJ1-5, with D unclear. The CDR3 contains 13 residues. Germline CDR1 and CDR2: ENHRY and SYGVKD. Trimming stripped 3 bases from V and 0 bases from J, with 3 bases between. The CDR3 sequence: CAISDSSNQPQHF. CDR3 coding DNA: TGTGCCATCAGTGACAGTAGCAATCAGCCCCAGCATTTT.

The chain couples TRBV7-3 to TRBJ1-2; maybe TRBD1 (5 bases). The ends were cut back, 8 bases at V and 3 bases at J, with 10 bases in the middle. Per germline, CDR1 SGHTA and CDR2 FQGTGA. CDR3 length: 12 amino acids. The CDR3 loop is CASGEGHYGYTF. The CDR3 nucleotides are TGTGCCAGCGGGGAGGGACACTATGGCTACACCTTC.

V is TRBV3-1 (or the pseudogene TRBV3-2) and J is TRBJ2-3; D possibly corresponds to TRBD1 (6 bases). The CDR3 is 15 amino acids. The V end was cut by 3 bases, the J end by 2 bases, with 12 bases between. Germline values: CDR1 LGHDT, CDR2 YNNKEL (reference sequence). In DNA form, the CDR3 reads TGTGCCAGCAGCCAGCCAGGGGCCGACACAGATACGCAGTATTTT. Amino acids: CASSQPGADTDTQYF.

The rearrangement uses TRBV5-8 and TRBJ2-2; a weak D match, TRBD1 (6 bases). Trimming took 5 bases from V and 3 from J, leaving 14 bases between them. The CDR3 loop spans 15 amino acids. Per germline, CDR1 SGHTS and CDR2 YDEGEE. The CDR3 DNA is TGTGCCAGCAGAAGGAACAGGGAGCACACCGGGGAGCTGTTTTTT. Translated, it gives CASRRNREHTGELFF.

This chain joins TRBV19 and TRBJ1-5, with unresolved D. V was trimmed by 5 bases and J by 3 bases, leaving 8 bases between them. The CDR3 is 13 residues long. Germline CDR1 LNHDA, CDR2 SQIVND (reference sequence). CDR3 bases: TGTGCCAGTAGTCGGGAGGCCAATCAGCCCCAGCATTTT. This translates into CASSREANQPQHF.

This chain uses TRBV6-1 with TRBJ2-5; 7 bases match TRBD2. J was trimmed by 5 bases and V by 3 bases; bases with no gene match: 3. The CDR3 loop spans 13 amino acids. The germline CDR1 and CDR2 sequences are MNHNS and SASEGT. This chain's CDR3 is CASSEGGVETQYF. CDR3 DNA sequence: TGTGCCAGCAGTGAGGGAGGGGTTGAGACCCAGTACTTC.

The rearrangement links TRBV5-1 to TRBJ1-2; 7 bases align to TRBD1. The CDR3 extends over 16 amino acids. Germline-derived CDR1 and CDR2 are SGHRS and YFSETQ. With V trimmed by 0 bases and J by 5 bases, 10 bases remained unmatched. The chain's CDR3 is CASSLEAVRGSYGYTF. The CDR3 bases are TGCGCCAGCAGCTTGGAAGCAGTCAGGGGGAGTTATGGCTACACCTTC. Together with reference TRBV5-1 and TRBJ1-2, the CDR3 gives the full variable domain: KAGVTQTPRYLIKTRGQQVTLSCSPISGHRSVSWYQQTPGQGLQFLFEYFSETQRNKGNFPGRFSGRQFSNSRSEMNVSTLELGDSALYLCASSLEAVRGSYGYTFGSGTRLTVV.

This chain links TRBV5-4 with TRBJ1-2; D possibly corresponds to TRBD1 (5 bases). V shed 3 bases and J shed 6 bases, with 15 bases lying between them. CDR1 and CDR2 (germline): SGHNT, YYREEE (reference sequence). The CDR3 is made up of 14 amino acids. In DNA form, the CDR3 reads TGTGCCAGCAGCTCGGAAGGGGCCAAGGATGGCTACACCTTC. Its protein is CASSSEGAKDGYTF.

The V call is TRBV19, the J call TRBJ1-5; TRBD1 matches 7 bases. Germline CDR1 reads LNHDA; CDR2 reads SQIVND (reference sequence). The CDR3 is made up of 15 amino acids. After removal of 3 bases from V and 6 bases from J, the junction contained 8 bases not matched to a gene. CDR3 in amino acids: CASSIGRGNFQPQHF. CDR3 nucleotides: TGTGCCAGTAGTATCGGCAGGGGGAATTTTCAGCCCCAGCATTTT.

The chain has TRBV5-8 and TRBJ1-5, with D maybe TRBD1 (6 bases). Germline values: CDR1 SGHTS, CDR2 YDEGEE. V lost 3 bases, J lost 0 bases, and 16 bases lay in between. The CDR3 covers 17 residues. The CDR3 protein is CASSSPGQSVSNQPQHF. The CDR3 coding sequence is TGTGCCAGCAGCTCTCCAGGACAGAGCGTTAGCAATCAGCCCCAGCATTTT.

The rearrangement uses TRBV19 and TRBJ2-5, with TRBD2 identical over 9 bases. The germline gives CDR1 LNHDA, CDR2 SQIVND (reference sequence). The V and J ends lost 6 bases and 1 base, in that order; junction bases with no gene match: 3. The CDR3 is made up of 14 amino acids. The CDR3: CASSVSGGQETQYF. CDR3 bases: TGTGCCAGTAGCGTTAGCGGGGGCCAAGAGACCCAGTACTTC.

The chain is built from TRBV30 and TRBJ1-6; D is undetermined. Trimming left V 1 base short and J 5 bases short, with 12 bases between. Germline-derived CDR1 and CDR2 are GTSNPN and SVGIG (reference sequence). This CDR3 has 15 amino acids. The CDR3 reads CAWSATGFNNSPLHF. The CDR3 region has the DNA TGTGCCTGGAGTGCCACGGGTTTTAATAATTCACCCCTCCACTTT.

The genes are TRBV7-2 and TRBJ2-7; 9 nucleotides line up with TRBD1. V trimming: 1 base; J trimming: 3 bases; junction bases outside the gene matches: 4. Germline CDR1 reads SGHTA; CDR2 reads FQGNSA. The CDR3 runs 15 residues. The CDR3 sequence is CASSLGQGGLYEQYF. The CDR3 DNA is TGTGCCAGCAGCTTAGGACAGGGGGGGCTCTACGAGCAGTACTTC.

V gene TRBV4-1 combines with J gene TRBJ2-1; no definite D call. This CDR3 spans 18 amino acids. V lost 1 base and J lost 6, with 22 bases in between. Germline values: CDR1 MGHRA, CDR2 YSYEKL. For the CDR3, the DNA is TGCGCCAGCAGCCAAGGTACTCGCCTTAGCCTCCCTCCCAATGAGCAGTTCTTC. It codes for CASSQGTRLSLPPNEQFF.

The CDR3 protein is CASSETGLKETQYF. As DNA, the CDR3 is TGTGCCAGCAGCGAAACAGGGCTCAAAGAGACCCAGTACTTC. The chain carries TRBV21-1 and TRBJ2-5; the tabulated D call, TRBD1, remains unverified against the DNA. TRBV21-1 is shown as a pseudogene. The CDR3 runs 14 residues.

This chain connects TRBV12-5 to TRBJ1-1; D call uncertain. The CDR3 contains 13 residues. Trimming removed 1 base at V and 3 bases at J, with 6 bases between. Per germline, CDR1 LGHNT and CDR2 FRNRAP. In DNA, the CDR3 is TGTGCTAGTGGTTTGGGGCAGTACACTGAAGCTTTCTTT. Translating it yields CASGLGQYTEAFF.

The V call is TRBV6-5, the J call TRBJ2-7; D is undetermined. CDR1 is MNHEY, CDR2 SVGAGI, per germline. V lost 6 bases to trimming and J lost 5 bases, with 14 bases between them. This CDR3 region has 13 residues. The CDR3 bases are TGTGCCAGCAGCCCCCCCACAGAAAACGAGCAGTACTTC. Translated: CASSPPTENEQYF.

The chain carries TRBV19 and TRBJ1-5, with D hard to call. CDR1 and CDR2 from the germline V gene are LNHDA and SQIVND (reference sequence). Trimming removed 4 bases at V and 2 bases at J, with 12 bases between. The CDR3 spans 15 residues. Here the CDR3 DNA reads TGTGCCAGTAGTACGACTTGGAAAGGCAATCAGCCCCAGCATTTT. It specifies CASSTTWKGNQPQHF.

This chain joins TRBV6-6 and TRBJ1-6; TRBD1 agrees at 8 bases. The CDR3 sequence is 16 residues long. CDR1 is MNHNY and CDR2 is SVGAGI in the germline V gene (reference sequence). V shed 2 bases and J 7 bases; nucleotides not matched to a gene: 7. CDR3 protein: CASSYVTGGINSPLHF. In DNA, the CDR3 is TGTGCCAGCAGTTACGTTACAGGGGGTATCAATTCACCCCTCCACTTT.

The chain links TRBV5-1 to TRBJ1-2, with TRBD1 as a possible D gene (5 bases). CDR1 SGHRS and CDR2 YFSETQ come from the germline V gene. V dropped 4 bases and J dropped 5 bases, with 21 bases sitting between them. The CDR3 consists of 16 residues. The CDR3 region is CASSGDVWAGKYGYTF. The CDR3 DNA sequence: TGCGCCAGCAGCGGGGATGTGTGGGCAGGGAAGTATGGCTACACCTTC.

The V gene is TRBV28, the J gene TRBJ2-1; 8 nucleotides match TRBD2. In germline, CDR1 is MDHEN, CDR2 SYDVKM. The V and J ends lost 5 bases and 0 bases, in that order; junction bases with no gene match: 6. This CDR3 region has 16 residues. This CDR3 is CASSLLAASSYNEQFF. In DNA form, the CDR3 reads TGTGCCAGCAGTCTACTAGCGGCGAGCTCCTACAATGAGCAGTTCTTC.

This chain uses TRBV6-1 with TRBJ1-1; unclear D gene. Trimming took off 1 base at V and 0 bases at J, with 6 bases between the two ends. CDR3 length: 14 residues. The germline V gene encodes CDR1 MNHNS and CDR2 SASEGT. The CDR3 coding sequence is TGTGCCAGCAGTGAAGTAAATATGAACACTGAAGCTTTCTTT. Translating gives CASSEVNMNTEAFF.

The V gene is TRBV27, the J gene TRBJ2-1, with 8 bases fitting TRBD1. The CDR3 totals 17 residues. V lost 6 bases, J lost 0 bases, and 10 bases stayed unmatched. Germline lookup yields CDR1 MNHEY and CDR2 SMNVEV (reference sequence). The CDR3 loop is CASSPLRTGSSYNEQFF. The CDR3 nucleotides are TGTGCCAGCAGCCCGCTCCGGACAGGGAGCTCCTACAATGAGCAGTTCTTC.

This rearrangement joins TRBV12-5 to TRBJ2-2; no clear D gene. There are 15 residues in the CDR3. Trimming removed 1 base from V and 0 bases from J, with 6 bases in between. Looked up from germline, CDR1 is LGHNT and CDR2 is FRNRAP. CDR3 amino acids: CASGLGQSNTGELFF. The CDR3 DNA follows: TGTGCTAGTGGTTTGGGACAATCGAACACCGGGGAGCTGTTTTTT.